Listed below are T cell receptor beta chains from one sample, sequenced in a study of blood T cells in healthy people across ages. One entry per CDR3 protein results from TCRdb running MiXCR on the 5' RACE reads. The repertoire holds about 830,000 distinct CDR3 sequences, with 55% to 70% as singletons. The sample comprised blood. These receptors originate from a man under 40 in good health. The CDR3 runs from the conserved cysteine through the conserved F or W. D genes are given only for firm matches. A clone size is listed for some rows: how often the clone was seen (once, few, many), or a class if it is expanded.

d_gene	v_gene	j_gene	abundance	CDR3aa	CDR3nt
NA	TRBV12-3/TRBV12-4	TRBJ1-2	few	CASSLDLGGGYTF	TGTGCCAGCAGCCTCGACTTGGGAGGTGGCTACACCTTC
TRBD1	TRBV20-1	TRBJ1-2	few	CSASRDRGRLGSYTF	TGCAGTGCCTCCCGGGACAGGGGGCGCCTGGGGAGCTACACCTTC
TRBD2	TRBV9	TRBJ2-7	NA	CASSWGLAGDGRQYF	TGTGCCAGCAGCTGGGGGCTAGCGGGGGATGGGCGGCAGTACTTC
TRBD2	TRBV20-1	TRBJ2-7	NA	CSAMGGSSYEQYF	TGCAGTGCTATGGGCGGGAGCTCCTACGAGCAGTACTTC
TRBD1	TRBV4-2	TRBJ2-7	few	CASSQDGDPGGTYEQYF	TGTGCCAGCAGCCAAGACGGGGATCCAGGGGGCACCTACGAGCAGTACTTC
TRBD2	TRBV20-1	TRBJ2-3	NA	CSATGASGSWVTDTQYF	TGCAGTGCTACAGGGGCTAGCGGGAGTTGGGTCACAGATACGCAGTATTTT
NA	TRBV7-2	TRBJ2-5	NA	CASSFDMIRAKETQYF	TGTGCCAGCAGCTTTGATATGATACGGGCTAAAGAGACCCAGTACTTC
TRBD2	TRBV20-1	TRBJ2-4	few	CSAALAGGRGNIQYF	TGCAGTGCTGCTCTAGCGGGGGGACGAGGAAACATTCAGTACTTC
NA	TRBV5-1	TRBJ2-7	NA	CTSSPEGSGYEQYF	TGCACCAGCAGCCCAGAGGGTAGCGGCTACGAGCAGTACTTC
NA	TRBV7-2	TRBJ2-7	NA	CASSLARGAYEQYF	TGTGCCAGCAGCTTAGCGAGGGGTGCCTACGAGCAGTACTTC
NA	TRBV29-1	TRBJ1-6	NA	CSVEPPDRDSPLHF	TGCAGCGTAGAACCGCCTGATAGGGATTCACCCCTCCACTTT
TRBD2	TRBV4-2	TRBJ2-1	NA	CASSSRTSGGRTELNEQFF	TGTGCCAGCAGCTCCCGGACTAGCGGGGGGCGTACAGAACTCAATGAGCAGTTCTTC
NA	TRBV13	TRBJ2-3	NA	CASSSGHPQTGATDTQYF	TGTGCCAGCAGCTCAGGTCACCCCCAAACGGGGGCAACAGATACGCAGTATTTT
NA	TRBV2	TRBJ2-7	NA	CASSLGATGYEQYF	TGTGCCAGCAGTTTGGGGGCTACAGGCTACGAGCAGTACTTC
TRBD2	TRBV29-1	TRBJ2-1	NA	CSVAAVGGVSGEQFF	TGCAGCGTTGCAGCCGTGGGGGGGGTTTCAGGTGAGCAGTTCTTC
TRBD1	TRBV20-1	TRBJ1-1	NA	CSAFRGDTEAFF	TGCAGTGCTTTCAGGGGGGACACTGAAGCTTTCTTT
TRBD2	TRBV6-5	TRBJ2-5	few	CASSYIPSGIVQETQYF	TGTGCCAGCAGTTACATACCTAGCGGAATCGTGCAAGAGACCCAGTACTTC
TRBD1	TRBV20-1	TRBJ1-2	NA	CSARDGQGVGYTF	TGCAGTGCTAGAGACGGACAGGGGGTAGGCTACACCTTC
NA	TRBV5-8	TRBJ2-3	NA	CASSRGLLSLTDTQYF	TGTGCCAGCAGCAGGGGACTCCTGTCCCTCACAGATACGCAGTATTTT
NA	TRBV28	TRBJ1-1	few	CASSPEFGGLTEAFF	TGTGCCAGCAGCCCGGAATTCGGCGGGCTTACTGAAGCTTTCTTT
TRBD2	TRBV7-8	TRBJ2-1	NA	CASSFRYVVRAGVAYNEQFF	TGTGCCAGCAGCTTCCGGTATGTGGTTCGGGCGGGAGTCGCCTACAATGAGCAGTTCTTC
TRBD2	TRBV14	TRBJ2-7	NA	CASSPIAGDYEQYF	TGTGCCAGCAGCCCGATAGCGGGGGACTACGAGCAGTACTTC
TRBD2	TRBV28	TRBJ2-7	NA	CASSSPLGWEGEYF	TGTGCCAGCAGTTCCCCACTTGGGTGGGAGGGCGAGTACTTC
TRBD1	TRBV6-1	TRBJ2-1	few	CASTPWGTGAYNEQFF	TGTGCCAGCACCCCATGGGGGACAGGGGCGTACAATGAGCAGTTCTTC
TRBD1	TRBV9	TRBJ1-3	NA	CASSWTGTGADTIYF	TGTGCCAGCAGCTGGACCGGGACAGGGGCCGACACCATATATTTT
NA	TRBV6-5	TRBJ2-7	few	CASRETSSYEQYF	TGTGCCAGCAGGGAGACATCCTCCTACGAGCAGTACTTC
TRBD2	TRBV12-3/TRBV12-4	TRBJ2-3	NA	CASSLSGGASDTQYF	TGTGCCAGCAGTTTAAGCGGGGGGGCCTCAGATACGCAGTATTTT